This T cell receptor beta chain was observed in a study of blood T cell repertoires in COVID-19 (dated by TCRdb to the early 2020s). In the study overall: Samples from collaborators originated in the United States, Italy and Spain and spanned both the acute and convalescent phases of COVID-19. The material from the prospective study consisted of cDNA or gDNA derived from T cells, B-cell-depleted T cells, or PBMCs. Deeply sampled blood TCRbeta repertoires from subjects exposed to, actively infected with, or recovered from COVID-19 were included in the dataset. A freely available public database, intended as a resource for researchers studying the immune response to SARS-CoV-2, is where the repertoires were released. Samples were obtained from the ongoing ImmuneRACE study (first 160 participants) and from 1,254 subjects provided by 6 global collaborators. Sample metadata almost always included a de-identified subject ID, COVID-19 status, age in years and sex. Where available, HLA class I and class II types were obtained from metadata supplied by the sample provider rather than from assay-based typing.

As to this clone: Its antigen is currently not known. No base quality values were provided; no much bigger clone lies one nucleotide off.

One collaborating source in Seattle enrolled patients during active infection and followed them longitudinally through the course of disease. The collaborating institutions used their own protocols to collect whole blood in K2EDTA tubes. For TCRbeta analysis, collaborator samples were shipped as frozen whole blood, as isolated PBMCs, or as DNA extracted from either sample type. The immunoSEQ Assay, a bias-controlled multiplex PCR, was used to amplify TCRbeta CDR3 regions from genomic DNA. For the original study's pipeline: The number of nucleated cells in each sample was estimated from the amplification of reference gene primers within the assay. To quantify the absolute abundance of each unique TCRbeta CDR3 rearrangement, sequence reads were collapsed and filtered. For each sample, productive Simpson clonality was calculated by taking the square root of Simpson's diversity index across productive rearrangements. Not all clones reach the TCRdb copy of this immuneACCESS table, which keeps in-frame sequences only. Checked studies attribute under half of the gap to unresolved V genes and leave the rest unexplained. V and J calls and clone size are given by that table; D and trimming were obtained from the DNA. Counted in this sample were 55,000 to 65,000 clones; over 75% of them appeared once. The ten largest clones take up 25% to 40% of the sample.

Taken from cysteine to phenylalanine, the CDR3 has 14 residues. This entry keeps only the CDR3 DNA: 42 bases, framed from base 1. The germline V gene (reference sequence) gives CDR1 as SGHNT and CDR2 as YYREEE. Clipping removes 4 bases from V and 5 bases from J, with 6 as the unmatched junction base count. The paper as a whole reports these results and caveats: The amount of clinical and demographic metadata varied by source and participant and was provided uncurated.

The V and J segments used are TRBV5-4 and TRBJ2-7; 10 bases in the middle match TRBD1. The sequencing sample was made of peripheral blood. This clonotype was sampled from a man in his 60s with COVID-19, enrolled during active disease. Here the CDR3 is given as CASSEGQGRNEQYF. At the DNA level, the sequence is TGTGCCAGCAGCGAGGGACAGGGGAGAAACGAGCAGTACTTC. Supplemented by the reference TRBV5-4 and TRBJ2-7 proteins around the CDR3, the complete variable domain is ETGVTQSPTHLIKTRGQQVTLRCSSQSGHNTVSWYQQALGQGPQFIFQYYREEENGRGNFPPRFSGLQFPNYSSELNVNALELDDSALYLCASSEGQGRNEQYFGPGTRLTVT.